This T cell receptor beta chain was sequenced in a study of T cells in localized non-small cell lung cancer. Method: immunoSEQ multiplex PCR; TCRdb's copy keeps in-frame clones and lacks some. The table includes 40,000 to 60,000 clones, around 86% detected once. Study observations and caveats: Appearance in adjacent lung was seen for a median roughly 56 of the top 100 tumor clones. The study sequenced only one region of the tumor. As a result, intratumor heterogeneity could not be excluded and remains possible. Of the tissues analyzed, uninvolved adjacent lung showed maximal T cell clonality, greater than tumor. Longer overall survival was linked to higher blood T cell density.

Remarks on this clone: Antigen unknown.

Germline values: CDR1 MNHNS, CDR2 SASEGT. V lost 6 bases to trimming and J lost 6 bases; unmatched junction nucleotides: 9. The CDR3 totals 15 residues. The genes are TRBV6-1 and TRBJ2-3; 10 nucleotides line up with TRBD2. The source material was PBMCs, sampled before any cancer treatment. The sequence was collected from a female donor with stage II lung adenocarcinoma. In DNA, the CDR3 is TGTGCCAGCAGCAGCGGGGGGGGCCAGGGCGATACGCAGTATTTT. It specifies CASSSGGGQGDTQYF.